These T cell receptor beta chains were read from a single sample in a study of shared clonotypes between healthy human individuals. Only in-frame clones appear in the TCRdb table, and some are missing; sequencing was by immunoSEQ multiplex PCR. The data show some 650,000 clones, around 97% seen once. The source material was naive CD4+ T cells sorted from blood. These TCRs come from a young woman in good health. CDR3s include the opening cysteine and the closing phenylalanine or tryptophan. Fields, in order: CDR3 length, J gene, V gene, clone size, D gene, CDR3 protein, CDR3 DNA. D genes are given only for firm matches. Some rows mark clone size as missing; the rest say once, few, many or name a class of expanded clone.

15	TRBJ2-7	TRBV28	NA	NA	CASSLPGTMSYEQYF	TGTGCCAGCAGTTTACCAGGGACGATGTCCTACGAGCAGTACTTC
17	TRBJ2-7	TRBV2	NA	NA	CASSPPAGTDFRHEQYF	TGTGCCAGCAGTCCCCCGGCGGGGACCGACTTTAGACACGAGCAGTACTTC
16	TRBJ1-3	TRBV19	NA	TRBD1	CASSTLGTGGRNTIYF	TGTGCCAGTAGTACTCTCGGGACAGGGGGTAGAAACACCATATATTTT
16	TRBJ2-3	TRBV6-5	NA	NA	CASSSRSGTSTDTQYF	TGTGCCAGCAGTTCCCGTAGCGGAACTAGCACAGATACGCAGTATTTT
16	TRBJ2-1	TRBV5-1	NA	NA	CASSLALVSSYNEQFF	TGCGCCAGCAGCTTGGCTTTAGTAAGCTCCTACAATGAGCAGTTCTTC
14	TRBJ2-7	TRBV28	NA	TRBD1	CASSSPGQGNEQYF	TGTGCCAGCAGTTCCCCGGGACAGGGAAACGAGCAGTACTTC
14	TRBJ1-1	TRBV6-1	NA	NA	CASSEVAGNTEAFF	TGTGCCAGCAGTGAAGTGGCGGGGAACACTGAAGCTTTCTTT
14	TRBJ2-2	TRBV29-1	NA	NA	CSVGGGVNTGELFF	TGCAGCGTCGGAGGGGGGGTGAACACCGGGGAGCTGTTTTTT
15	TRBJ2-1	TRBV7-3	NA	TRBD2	CASSLIAGADNEQFF	TGTGCCAGCAGCTTAATAGCGGGCGCAGACAATGAGCAGTTCTTC
16	TRBJ2-3	TRBV5-1	NA	TRBD1	CASSRRQGGASDTQYF	TGCGCCAGCAGCCGGAGACAGGGGGGCGCATCAGATACGCAGTATTTT
15	TRBJ1-4	TRBV9	NA	TRBD1	CASSTSGTGAEKLFF	TGTGCCAGCAGCACTTCCGGGACAGGGGCTGAAAAACTGTTTTTT
13	TRBJ1-1	TRBV28	NA	NA	CASRAEMNTEAFF	TGTGCCAGCAGAGCAGAGATGAACACTGAAGCTTTCTTT
12	TRBJ2-7	TRBV28	NA	NA	CASGGSLYEQYF	TGTGCCAGCGGGGGGTCCCTCTACGAGCAGTACTTC
14	TRBJ1-6	TRBV7-9	NA	TRBD1	CASSQDRGYSPLHF	TGTGCCAGCAGCCAAGACAGGGGGTATTCACCCCTCCACTTT
16	TRBJ1-1	TRBV14	NA	TRBD1	CASSPRRDRGNTEAFF	TGTGCCAGCAGCCCTCGAAGGGACAGGGGAAACACTGAAGCTTTCTTT
17	TRBJ1-5	TRBV7-9	NA	NA	CASSRALQGYSNQPQHF	TGTGCCAGCAGCCGAGCCTTACAGGGTTATAGCAATCAGCCCCAGCATTTT
15	TRBJ1-1	TRBV18	NA	NA	CASSFKTGTNTEAFF	TGTGCCAGCTCGTTCAAAACAGGAACGAACACTGAAGCTTTCTTT
13	TRBJ2-5	TRBV7-7	NA	NA	CASSSNRVGTQYF	TGTGCCAGCAGCTCAAATCGGGTCGGGACCCAGTACTTC
15	TRBJ1-5	TRBV30	few	NA	CAWSVVTLSGQPQHF	TGTGCCTGGAGTGTCGTAACGTTGAGCGGTCAGCCCCAGCATTTT
16	TRBJ1-5	TRBV7-8	NA	NA	CASSLLAMGSNQPQHF	TGTGCCAGCAGCCTCCTAGCAATGGGCAGCAATCAGCCCCAGCATTTT
15	TRBJ2-1	TRBV6-5	NA	NA	CASRRDKDYYNEQFF	TGTGCCAGCAGAAGAGATAAAGACTACTACAATGAGCAGTTCTTC
16	TRBJ1-1	TRBV18	NA	NA	CASSLTDPVGLTEAFF	TGTGCCAGCTCACTTACCGACCCGGTCGGGTTGACTGAAGCTTTCTTT
13	TRBJ2-5	TRBV29-1	NA	TRBD2	CSVRTSGEVTQYF	TGCAGCGTCCGGACTAGCGGGGAAGTGACCCAGTACTTC
14	TRBJ2-7	TRBV21-1	NA	NA	CASSPWDRGYEQYF	TGTGCCAGCAGCCCCTGGGACAGGGGATACGAGCAGTACTTC
14	TRBJ1-1	TRBV11-2	NA	TRBD1	CASSLTLEGAEAFF	TGTGCCAGCAGCTTAACCCTGGAGGGGGCGGAAGCTTTCTTT
15	TRBJ2-7	TRBV7-2	NA	TRBD2	CASSTSGTISYEQYF	TGTGCCAGCAGTACTAGCGGGACTATCTCCTACGAGCAGTACTTC
15	TRBJ1-4	TRBV7-3	NA	TRBD1	CASSRTGQGGEKLFF	TGTGCCAGCAGCCGTACGGGACAGGGAGGGGAAAAACTGTTTTTT
13	TRBJ1-1	TRBV5-1	few	NA	CASSLAGETEAFF	TGCGCCAGCAGCTTGGCTGGGGAAACTGAAGCTTTCTTT